This TCR beta chain was captured by sequencing in a study of tumor-infiltrating lymphocytes in oesophageal squamous cell carcinoma. This clonotype was seen a few times. From the PCR reads, TCRdb called clonotypes with MiXCR, one entry per CDR3 protein. The sample holds 15,000 to 20,000 distinct CDR3 sequences; roughly two fifths are singletons and the top ten take approximately 10%. The origin of this receptor is a male donor with esophageal squamous cell carcinoma. The sample taken for sequencing was normal esophageal tissue next to the tumor.

CDR3 DNA: TGTGCCAGCAGTTACGGAACCACAGATACGCAGTATTTT. Protein: CASSYGTTDTQYF. This chain connects TRBV6-6 to TRBJ2-3; D unresolved. Germline lookup yields CDR1 MNHNY and CDR2 SVGAGI (reference sequence). This CDR3 is 13 amino acids long. V was trimmed by 2 bases and J by 2 bases, leaving 5 bases between them.